Each of the 17 T cell receptor beta chains below was sequenced from the same sample in a study of technical replicates of blood from several donors. Measured with immunoSEQ multiplex PCR; TCRdb has only the in-frame clones, and not every one. In the table there are tens of thousands of clones, around 90% of which are singletons. The sequenced material came from PBMCs. The receptors shown here come from a human donor in good health. Some clones in this sample may be carry-over from other donors' samples.

The rearrangement joins TRBV20-1 to TRBJ2-5; D remains ambiguous. Trimming stripped 5 bases from V and 6 bases from J, with 7 bases between. The germline V gene has CDR1 DFQATT and CDR2 SNEGSKA (reference sequence). This CDR3 is built from 10 residues. The CDR3 DNA follows: TGCAGTGCTTCACTCAAGACCCAGTACTTC. It codes for CSASLKTQYF.

For the CDR3, the DNA is TGTGCCATCAATGCCGGGACTACTACAGGCGGGGAGCTGTTTTTT. Its translation is CAINAGTTTGGELFF. The rearrangement joins TRBV10-3 to TRBJ2-2; 7 bases agree with TRBD2. The CDR3 is 15 residues long. Germline assignment: CDR1 ENHRY and CDR2 SYGVKD. Trimming removed 7 bases from V and 7 bases from J; junction bases left unmatched: 12.

The genes are TRBV19 and TRBJ1-6; D is unresolved. There are 16 residues in the CDR3. The V gene's germline CDR1 is LNHDA and CDR2 SQIVND (reference sequence). V was trimmed by 5 bases and J by 0 bases, leaving 11 bases between them. The CDR3 region is CASSARSSSYNSPLHF. The DNA for the CDR3 is TGTGCCAGTAGTGCGAGGTCGAGCTCCTATAATTCACCCCTCCACTTT.

J is TRBJ2-3 and V is TRBV6-5; D might be TRBD2 (6 bases). Germline CDR1 and CDR2: MNHEY and SVGAGI. V was clipped by 2 bases and J by 6 bases, with 12 bases between them. This CDR3 is built from 14 residues. DNA for the CDR3: TGTGCCAGCAGTTACGCGGGGCCGGAGGATACGCAGTATTTT. It yields the protein CASSYAGPEDTQYF.

In the case of this clone: The junction and the germline gene differ at one end; a read error may be behind it. The V and J genes are TRBV18 and TRBJ1-4, with TRBD1 identical over 8 bases. This CDR3 comprises 15 residues. Per the germline V gene, CDR1 is KGHSH and CDR2 is LQKENI. CDR3 in amino acids: CASSLLRDRNDKLFF. The CDR3 bases are TGTGCCAGCTCACTACTCCGGGACAGGAATGACAAACTGTTTTTT.

The CDR3 loop is CASSFTGAYEQYF. The CDR3 region has the DNA TGTGCCAGCAGCTTCACGGGGGCCTACGAGCAGTACTTC. The chain combines TRBV7-9 with TRBJ2-7; D perhaps matches TRBD2 (6 bases). Trimming took 3 bases from V and 2 from J, leaving 8 bases between them. The CDR3 runs 13 residues. Germline V gene lookup returns CDR1 SEHNR and CDR2 FQNEAQ (reference sequence).

V usage is TRBV5-1 and J usage is TRBJ2-7; D may be TRBD2 (7 bases). Germline V lookup: CDR1 SGHRS, CDR2 YFSETQ. V lost 6 bases and J 7 bases, leaving 23 bases between the germline ends. CDR3 length: 15 amino acids. The CDR3 nucleotides read TGCGCCAGCACCGACGTCGGGGGCGGGGGTCCGGAGCAGTACTTC. Its translation: CASTDVGGGGPEQYF.

This clone was seen only once. The chain links TRBV6-5 to TRBJ2-1; D uncertain. V was cut by 0 bases and J by 0 bases, with 9 bases left in between. This CDR3 contains 16 residues. The germline V gene encodes CDR1 MNHEY and CDR2 SVGAGI. DNA of the CDR3: TGTGCCAGCAGTTACTCGTGGAGTCGCTCCTACAATGAGCAGTTCTTC. It encodes CASSYSWSRSYNEQFF.

This chain uses TRBV7-2 with TRBJ1-4, with 7 nucleotides matching TRBD1. CDR3 length: 15 residues. Germline lookup yields CDR1 SGHTA and CDR2 FQGNSA. The ends lost 5 bases at V and 0 bases at J; junction bases unmatched: 3. CDR3 residues: CASSLTGATNEKLFF. The DNA for the CDR3 is TGTGCCAGCAGCCTAACAGGGGCAACTAATGAAAAACTGTTTTTT.

This rearrangement joins TRBV27 to TRBJ2-6; unclear D gene. This CDR3 region has 14 residues. Looked up from germline, CDR1 is MNHEY and CDR2 is SMNVEV (reference sequence). Trimming shortened V by 6 bases and J by 0 bases, and 6 bases separated the two germline ends. The CDR3 region has the DNA TGTGCCAGCAGCCCTTTCTCTGGGGCCAACGTCCTGACTTTC. This sequence encodes CASSPFSGANVLTF.

The chain uses TRBV4-2 and TRBJ1-2, with D uncertain. In germline, CDR1 is LGHNA, CDR2 YNFKEQ. V was trimmed by 1 base and J by 4 bases, leaving 10 bases between them. The CDR3 length is 14 residues. This CDR3 reads CASSQGLGSYGYTF. The CDR3 DNA is TGTGCCAGCAGCCAAGGACTGGGGAGCTATGGCTACACCTTC.

Only a few counts were recorded for this clone. The chain combines TRBV4-3 with TRBJ1-2, with 7 positions matching TRBD1. Trimming cost V 4 bases and J 2 bases; bases outside gene matches: 1. In germline, CDR1 is LGHNA, CDR2 YSLEER. CDR3 length: 13 residues. CDR3 coding DNA: TGCGCCAGCAGCCCGGGACAGAACTATGGCTACACCTTC. It specifies CASSPGQNYGYTF.

The chain links TRBV27 to TRBJ2-7; D is undetermined. Germline CDR1 MNHEY, CDR2 SMNVEV (reference sequence). The CDR3 has 14 residues. V gave up 6 bases and J gave up 2 bases, with 14 bases separating them. Written as DNA, the CDR3 is TGTGCCAGCAGCCTGGGCCCCCTCGCCTACGAGCAGTACTTC. Translated: CASSLGPLAYEQYF.

This rearrangement joins TRBV5-6 to TRBJ2-1, with a weak D call TRBD2 (7 bases). The CDR3 consists of 15 residues. CDR1 SGHDT and CDR2 YYEEEE come from the germline V gene. V was shortened by 5 bases and J by 7 bases, with 19 bases between the two germline ends. This CDR3 is CASSPGGLGFNEQFF. The CDR3 DNA is TGTGCCAGCAGTCCCGGGGGGCTTGGATTTAATGAGCAGTTCTTC.

In this sample, this clone turned up a few times. The chain links TRBV2 to TRBJ1-1, with 11 bases that match TRBD1. V was clipped by 7 bases and J by 1 base; unmatched bases: 5. The V gene's germline CDR1 is SNHLY and CDR2 FYNNEI. The CDR3 contains 15 residues. The chain's CDR3 is CASMGTGGSNTEAFF. As DNA, the CDR3 is TGTGCCAGCATGGGGACAGGGGGTTCGAACACTGAAGCTTTCTTT.

V usage is TRBV15 and J usage is TRBJ1-5, with a tentative D call TRBD1 (6 bases). The germline V gene has CDR1 LNHNV and CDR2 YYDKDF (reference sequence). The length of the CDR3 is 16 residues. V was clipped by 4 bases and J by 3 bases, with 16 bases between them. CDR3: CATSTTGAGDNQPQHF. The CDR3 DNA reads as TGTGCCACCAGCACCACTGGAGCAGGGGACAATCAGCCCCAGCATTTT.

Worth noting for this clone: Other DNA sequences of this sample code for an identical CDR3. V usage is TRBV5-1 and J usage is TRBJ1-1; D possibly corresponds to TRBD1 (6 bases). From germline, CDR1 is SGHRS and CDR2 YFSETQ. This CDR3 is 13 amino acids long. The germline V and J ends were trimmed by 5 bases and 2 bases, with 10 bases remaining between them. The CDR3: CASRPDSNTEAFF. As DNA, the CDR3 is TGCGCCAGCAGACCGGACAGCAACACTGAAGCTTTCTTT.